The 13 T cell receptor beta chains in this list originate from one sample, sequenced in a study of cytomegalovirus exposure and HLA in healthy donors. Amplification used 60 Vbeta primers and 13 Jbeta primers. TCRdb keeps only in-frame clones here, not all; method: immunoSEQ multiplex PCR. The sample yields 200,000 to 250,000 clones, around four fifths seen once. Specimen: PBMCs. All receptors derive from a boy between 5 and 17 years old in good health and CMV-seronegative.

CDR3 protein: CASSLWRQGHYGYTF. The CDR3 nucleotides are TGTGCCAGCAGCTTGTGGAGGCAGGGGCACTATGGCTACACCTTC. This chain connects TRBV5-4 to TRBJ1-2, with a possible D match to TRBD1 (6 bases). This CDR3 region has 15 residues. Trimming cost V 1 base and J 3 bases, with 13 bases left between them. Germline values: CDR1 SGHNT, CDR2 YYREEE (reference sequence).

This chain links TRBV5-1 with TRBJ1-2; weak D call: TRBD1 (5 bases). From germline, CDR1 is SGHRS and CDR2 YFSETQ. CDR3 length equals 13 residues. V dropped 4 bases and J dropped 5 bases, with 12 bases sitting between them. The CDR3 region has the DNA TGCGCCAGCAGCGTGACAGAGTCTTATGGCTACACCTTC. It specifies CASSVTESYGYTF.

The chain combines TRBV29-1 with TRBJ1-2, with 12 nucleotides matching TRBD1. The germline V gene encodes CDR1 SQVTM and CDR2 ANQGSEA. The CDR3 covers 15 residues. J lost 4 bases, V lost 6 bases, and 9 bases had no gene match. DNA of the CDR3: TGCAGCGTGGAGGGACAGGGGGCTTTGCGCTATGGCTACACCTTC. This encodes CSVEGQGALRYGYTF.

Regarding this clone: In the same sample, other DNA sequences code for this CDR3. The gene calls are TRBV19 and TRBJ1-2, with a possible D match to TRBD1 (6 bases). Per the germline V gene, CDR1 is LNHDA and CDR2 is SQIVND (reference sequence). The V gene lost 6 bases and the J gene lost 8 bases, with 25 bases spanning the gap. The CDR3 contains 16 residues. The CDR3 protein is CASSLLNRSGGGGYTF. The DNA of the CDR3 is TGTGCCAGTAGCTTACTTAACAGGTCTGGTGGGGGCGGCTACACCTTC.

This rearrangement joins TRBV30 to TRBJ2-5; 9 bases are shared with TRBD2. Trimming cost V 2 bases and J 5 bases; bases outside gene matches: 9. CDR3 length: 15 residues. Germline V gives CDR1 GTSNPN, CDR2 SVGIG (reference sequence). CDR3 residues: CAWSWAGGPLETQYF. The CDR3 region has the DNA TGTGCCTGGAGTTGGGCGGGAGGGCCTTTGGAGACCCAGTACTTC.

This clone was counted only a few times. One end of the junction does not line up with germline, which may come from a read error. V and J are TRBV7-9 and TRBJ1-1; D unclear. The CDR3 runs 12 residues. Germline V lookup: CDR1 SEHNR, CDR2 FQNEAQ (reference sequence). The CDR3 loop reads CSSSLSPGEAFF. In DNA, the CDR3 is TGTTCCAGCAGCTTGTCGCCGGGGGAAGCTTTCTTT.

The V and J genes are TRBV14 and TRBJ2-7, with 8 bases aligning to TRBD2. CDR1 and CDR2 (germline): SGHDN, FVKESK. The V gene end was trimmed by 4 bases and the J gene end by 3 bases; junction bases not matched to a gene: 8. The CDR3 contains 15 residues. The CDR3 bases are TGTGCCAGCAGCCCCCGGGTAGCGGGGTACTACGAGCAGTACTTC. Translating it yields CASSPRVAGYYEQYF. Based on the CDR3 plus reference TRBV14 and TRBJ2-7, the full variable domain is EAGVTQFPSHSVIEKGQTVTLRCDPISGHDNLYWYRRVMGKEIKFLLHFVKESKQDESGMPNNRFLAERTGGTYSTLKVQPAELEDSGVYFCASSPRVAGYYEQYFGPGTRLTVT.

The CDR3 loop is CASSFTDTQYF. The DNA for the CDR3 is TGTGCCAGCAGCTTTACTGATACGCAGTATTTT. The chain has TRBV5-5 and TRBJ2-3; D is ambiguous. Per the germline V gene, CDR1 is SGHKS and CDR2 is YYEKEE (reference sequence). The CDR3 spans 11 residues. V was shortened by 2 bases and J by 6 bases, with 4 bases between the two germline ends.

This rearrangement joins TRBV6-6 to TRBJ1-6; perhaps TRBD1 as D (5 bases). This CDR3 contains 15 residues. Germline assignment: CDR1 MNHNY and CDR2 SVGAGI (reference sequence). V was clipped by 5 bases and J by 0 bases, with 8 bases between them. The CDR3 region is CASSDSSSYNSPLHF. Here the CDR3 DNA reads TGTGCCAGCAGTGACAGTAGCTCCTATAATTCACCCCTCCACTTT.

J is TRBJ2-5 and V is TRBV7-9; maybe TRBD1 (5 bases). V lost 5 bases, J lost 0 bases, and 13 bases lay in between. The CDR3 has 15 residues. Germline V gene lookup returns CDR1 SEHNR and CDR2 FQNEAQ (reference sequence). The CDR3 protein is CASSVYLGDQETQYF. CDR3 coding DNA: TGTGCCAGCAGCGTTTATTTAGGGGACCAAGAGACCCAGTACTTC.

This sequence joins TRBV7-8 and TRBJ2-7; D is possibly TRBD2 (6 bases). The CDR3 has 14 residues. Germline loops: CDR1 SGHVS, CDR2 FQNEAQ. V was trimmed by 5 bases and J by 1 base, leaving 12 bases between them. The CDR3 DNA reads as TGTGCCAGCAGCCCCGTAGCGGAGTCCTACGAGCAGTACTTC. Translating gives CASSPVAESYEQYF.

V and J are TRBV6-5 and TRBJ2-1, with 10 bases lining up with TRBD1. V lost 10 bases to trimming and J lost 6 bases; unmatched junction nucleotides: 6. Germline CDR1 is MNHEY and CDR2 is SVGAGI. This CDR3 comprises 13 residues. The DNA of the CDR3 is TGTGCCACCCTAGGGGACAGGGGCAATGAGCAGTTCTTC. Amino acids: CATLGDRGNEQFF.

The chain recombines TRBV6-5 with TRBJ2-7; TRBD1 matches at 9 bases. In germline, CDR1 is MNHEY, CDR2 SVGAGI. The length of the CDR3 is 15 residues. V lost 6 bases and J lost 3; bases outside the gene matches: 9. CDR3 nucleotide sequence: TGTGCCAGCAGGCGGACAGGGGTGGGAGACTACGAGCAGTACTTC. It translates to CASRRTGVGDYEQYF.